Listed here are 24 T cell receptor beta chains from one sample, sequenced in a study of CD8 T cells in ankylosing spondylitis. TCRdb reprocessed the 5' RACE reads with MiXCR, giving one entry per CDR3 protein. The table includes about 130,000 distinct CDR3 sequences, around 8.5% detected once. The sequenced sample consisted of blood, either unsorted or a sorted T cell fraction (not recorded which). Receptors originate from a male donor with ankylosing spondylitis or in good health (not recorded which).

There are a few counts of this clonotype. The V gene is TRBV30, the J gene TRBJ1-2; D gene ambiguous. Trimming took off 0 bases at V and 5 bases at J, with 4 bases between the two ends. Germline CDR1 reads GTSNPN; CDR2 reads SVGIG (reference sequence). The CDR3 runs 11 residues. As DNA, the CDR3 is TGTGCCTGGAGTGTACAGTATGGCTACACCTTC. Translation: CAWSVQYGYTF.

This clonotype was observed a few times. The chain is built from TRBV2 and TRBJ2-5; no reliable D call. Germline loops: CDR1 SNHLY, CDR2 FYNNEI. The CDR3 totals 11 residues. V gave up 6 bases and J gave up 5 bases, with 7 bases separating them. For the CDR3, the DNA is TGTGCCAGCAGGGGCTCGGAGACCCAGTACTTC. Residues: CASRGSETQYF.

This clonotype was recorded many times. This chain uses TRBV29-1 with TRBJ2-4, with 12 nucleotides matching TRBD2. CDR1 is SQVTM, CDR2 ANQGSEA, per germline. The CDR3 is 14 residues long. J gave up 5 bases and V 5 bases, and 4 bases lay outside the gene matches. The DNA of the CDR3 is TGCAGCGTTTCCTCTAGCGGGAGGGAAAACATTCAGTACTTC. Translated: CSVSSSGRENIQYF.

There are a few counts of this clonotype. The chain recombines TRBV15 with TRBJ2-7; D is perhaps TRBD2 (5 bases). The CDR3 loop spans 16 amino acids. The germline gives CDR1 LNHNV, CDR2 YYDKDF (reference sequence). Trimming stripped 3 bases from V and 5 bases from J, with 20 bases between. This CDR3 reads CATSRDSNTGSDEQYF. DNA for the CDR3: TGTGCCACCAGCAGGGATTCAAACACGGGAAGTGACGAGCAGTACTTC. Variable domain in full (rest from reference TRBV15 and TRBJ2-7): DAMVIQNPRYQVTQFGKPVTLSCSQTLNHNVMYWYQQKSSQAPKLLFHYYDKDFNNEADTPDNFQSRRPNTSFCFLDIRSPGLGDTAMYLCATSRDSNTGSDEQYFGPGTRLTVT.

This clonotype was counted between two and nine times. This chain joins TRBV5-1 and TRBJ2-5; D possibly matches TRBD1 or TRBD2 (5 bases each). The CDR3 has 15 residues. CDR1 is SGHRS, CDR2 YFSETQ, per germline. V was pared by 4 bases and J by 3 bases, with 16 bases between. The chain's CDR3 is CASSGTGTRKETQYF. The CDR3 coding sequence is TGCGCCAGCAGCGGAACCGGGACCAGGAAAGAGACCCAGTACTTC. The full variable domain, in which reference TRBV5-1 and TRBJ2-5 provide the parts outside the CDR3, is KAGVTQTPRYLIKTRGQQVTLSCSPISGHRSVSWYQQTPGQGLQFLFEYFSETQRNKGNFPGRFSGRQFSNSRSEMNVSTLELGDSALYLCASSGTGTRKETQYFGPGTRLLVL.

The chain joins TRBV2 to TRBJ2-5, with D maybe TRBD1 (5 bases). The CDR3 length is 18 residues. Trimming stripped 7 bases from V and 9 bases from J, with 33 bases between. Germline V gives CDR1 SNHLY, CDR2 FYNNEI. CDR3 in DNA: TGTGCCAGCATCGTGGACACGAGCTCGAACTCTTTTTCGAGAGCCCAGTACTTC. This codes for CASIVDTSSNSFSRAQYF. The entire variable domain, with the rest obtained from reference TRBV2 and TRBJ2-5, is as follows: EPEVTQTPSHQVTQMGQEVILRCVPISNHLYFYWYRQILGQKVEFLVSFYNNEISEKSEIFDDQFSVERPDGSNFTLKIRSTKLEDSAMYFCASIVDTSSNSFSRAQYFGPGTRLLVL.

This clonotype was recorded at least ten times. V gene TRBV28 combines with J gene TRBJ1-5, with TRBD1 as a possible D gene (6 bases). Germline V CDR1 and CDR2: MDHEN, SYDVKM. The CDR3 loop spans 14 amino acids. V was trimmed by 2 bases and J by 6 bases, leaving 11 bases between them. CDR3 coding DNA: TGTGCCAGCAGTTTAGGTCAGGGGAGTCAGCCCCAGCATTTT. Encoded protein: CASSLGQGSQPQHF.

The table lists this clonotype with many counts. V usage is TRBV7-3 and J usage is TRBJ2-2, with 9 bases identical to TRBD1. The CDR3 spans 15 residues. The V segment lost 8 bases and the J segment 7 bases; nucleotides outside the gene matches: 11. Germline CDR1 and CDR2: SGHTA and FQGTGA. The CDR3 region has the DNA TGTGCCAGCGGCCGCTGGGACAGGGCAGGCGGGGAGCTGTTTTTT. It specifies CASGRWDRAGGELFF.

This clonotype was observed a few times. The rearrangement joins TRBV7-2 to TRBJ2-1; 12 nucleotides line up with TRBD2. V dropped 3 bases and J dropped 8; count of bases not matched to a gene: 8. The CDR3 totals 16 residues. CDR1 and CDR2 from the germline V gene are SGHTA and FQGNSA. CDR3 amino acids: CASSFRLAGDPHEQFF. DNA of the CDR3: TGTGCCAGCAGCTTTAGACTAGCGGGAGACCCCCATGAGCAGTTCTTC.

This clonotype was counted only a few times. This chain connects TRBV20-1 to TRBJ2-7; D may be TRBD1 (5 bases). Germline V CDR1 and CDR2: DFQATT, SNEGSKA (reference sequence). This CDR3 contains 14 residues. The V gene lost 5 bases and the J gene lost 1 base, with 15 bases spanning the gap. The CDR3 is CSALAPQGSYEQYF. The CDR3 nucleotides are TGCAGTGCTTTGGCCCCGCAGGGTTCCTACGAGCAGTACTTC.

At least ten counts were recorded for this clonotype. The V and J genes are TRBV7-9 and TRBJ1-1; no clear D gene. This CDR3 comprises 14 residues. CDR1 and CDR2 from the germline V gene are SEHNR and FQNEAQ (reference sequence). The V gene lost 3 bases and the J gene lost 2 bases, with 10 bases spanning the gap. CDR3 bases: TGTGCCAGCAGCTTCAATCGTCTTAACACTGAAGCTTTCTTT. Protein: CASSFNRLNTEAFF. The whole variable domain, filled in from reference TRBV7-9 and TRBJ1-1, reads DTGVSQNPRHKITKRGQNVTFRCDPISEHNRLYWYRQTLGQGPEFLTYFQNEAQLEKSRLLSDRFSAERPKGSFSTLEIQRTEQGDSAMYLCASSFNRLNTEAFFGQGTRLTVV.

This clonotype was counted ten times or more. The chain has TRBV28 and TRBJ2-7; 10 positions agree with TRBD2. Germline assignment: CDR1 MDHEN and CDR2 SYDVKM. Trimming took 7 bases from V and 5 from J; bases not matched to a gene: 17. The CDR3 spans 17 residues. CDR3: CASNPRLASGSFNEQYF. In DNA, the CDR3 is TGTGCCAGCAATCCCAGGCTGGCTAGCGGGAGTTTTAACGAGCAGTACTTC.

This clonotype was seen repeatedly, ten times or more. The V gene is TRBV12-3 or TRBV12-4, the J gene TRBJ2-1, with D perhaps assigned TRBD1 or TRBD2 (5 bases each). The length of the CDR3 is 12 residues. V was clipped by 6 bases and J by 7 bases, with 10 bases between them. The CDR3 DNA reads TGTGCCAGCAGGGGGGTGGGGAATGAGCAGTTCTTC. As protein: CASRGVGNEQFF.

There are many counts of this clonotype. V gene TRBV6-5 combines with J gene TRBJ2-7; D unclear. The V gene lost 5 bases and the J gene lost 4 bases, with 6 bases spanning the gap. The CDR3 spans 11 residues. Germline lookup yields CDR1 MNHEY and CDR2 SVGAGI. Here the CDR3 reads CASSGSYEQYF. The CDR3 DNA is TGTGCCAGCAGTGGCTCATACGAGCAGTACTTC.

The V gene is TRBV12-3 or TRBV12-4, the J gene TRBJ1-5; D gene unclear. The CDR3 runs 12 residues. V dropped 6 bases and J dropped 4 bases, with 7 bases sitting between them. In DNA, the CDR3 is TGTGCCAGCAGCCGCCATAATCAGCCCCAGCATTTT. Translated, it gives CASSRHNQPQHF.

This clonotype was detected only a few times. The V call is TRBV15, the J call TRBJ2-7, with TRBD1 matching over 7 bases. Germline lookup yields CDR1 LNHNV and CDR2 YYDKDF (reference sequence). V shed 4 bases and J 3 bases; nucleotides not matched to a gene: 3. This CDR3 has 13 residues. CDR3: CATSTRTGYEQYF. The CDR3 coding sequence is TGTGCCACCAGCACTAGGACAGGCTACGAGCAGTACTTC. The full variable domain, with the rest looked up from reference TRBV15 and TRBJ2-7, is DAMVIQNPRYQVTQFGKPVTLSCSQTLNHNVMYWYQQKSSQAPKLLFHYYDKDFNNEADTPDNFQSRRPNTSFCFLDIRSPGLGDTAMYLCATSTRTGYEQYFGPGTRLTVT.

The chain couples TRBV20-1 to TRBJ2-3; 10 positions match TRBD2. The CDR3 is 13 residues long. CDR1 DFQATT and CDR2 SNEGSKA come from the germline V gene (reference sequence). Losses at the gene ends were 6 bases for V and 4 bases for J; bases not matched to a gene: 4. This chain's CDR3 is CSAELAGSDTQYF. CDR3 nucleotide sequence: TGCAGTGCCGAACTAGCGGGATCAGATACGCAGTATTTT.

This clonotype has a count of ten or more. This rearrangement joins TRBV7-2 to TRBJ2-5; D is ambiguous. This CDR3 has 11 residues. Germline V gene sequence: CDR1 SGHTA, CDR2 FQGNSA. Between the trimmed V and J ends, which lost 1 base and 12 bases, there was a span of 9 bases. The CDR3 loop is CASSLGVTEYF. DNA for the CDR3: TGTGCCAGCAGCTTAGGGGTCACCGAGTACTTC.

The sample holds many counts of this clonotype. CDR3 amino acids: CASSQDPGYTEAFF. For the CDR3, the DNA is TGTGCCAGCAGCCAAGATCCAGGATACACTGAAGCTTTCTTT. This chain links TRBV7-3 with TRBJ1-1, with D uncertain. Germline V CDR1 and CDR2: SGHTA, FQGTGA. This CDR3 contains 14 residues. V lost 5 bases and J lost 3, with 13 bases in between.

CDR3 in amino acids: CASSVPVGEKLFF. As DNA, the CDR3 is TGTGCCAGCAGCGTACCGGTGGGTGAAAAACTGTTTTTT. The V call is TRBV7-9, the J call TRBJ1-4, with D hard to call. The CDR3 runs 13 residues. V was pared by 5 bases and J by 7 bases, with 11 bases between. CDR1 and CDR2 from the germline V gene are SEHNR and FQNEAQ (reference sequence).

The J gene is TRBJ1-3, the V gene TRBV7-7; D uncertain. The CDR3 covers 13 residues. Germline CDR1 reads SSHAT; CDR2 reads FNYEAQ (reference sequence). V lost 5 bases and J lost 3, with 8 bases in between. CDR3 bases: TGTGCCAGCAGCCTGAGAATTGGAAACACCATATATTTT. Amino acids: CASSLRIGNTIYF.

On this clonotype itself: This may be a read error: a much more frequent sequence differs by one nucleotide. V is TRBV19 and J is TRBJ2-4; no firm D call. The germline V gene encodes CDR1 LNHDA and CDR2 SQIVND (reference sequence). The CDR3 extends over 13 amino acids. The CDR3 loop reads CASSIWPKNMQYF. The CDR3 DNA sequence: TGTGCCAGTAGTATTTGGCCCAAAAACATGCAGTACTTC.

The chain links TRBV7-3 to TRBJ2-7, with D possibly being TRBD2 (6 bases). The germline V gene encodes CDR1 SGHTA and CDR2 FQGTGA. Trimming took off 4 bases at V and 1 base at J, with 17 bases between the two ends. The CDR3 length is 16 residues. For the CDR3, the DNA is TGTGCCAGCAGCTCGGGACTTATAGAAAAATCCTACGAGCAGTACTTC. It encodes CASSSGLIEKSYEQYF.

V and J are TRBV6-1 and TRBJ2-7, with 9 bases lining up with TRBD2. Germline V gene sequence: CDR1 MNHNS, CDR2 SASEGT. The CDR3 runs 15 residues. Germline trimming cut 4 bases from V and 1 base from J; bases unmatched to any gene: 5. The CDR3 DNA sequence: TGTGCCAGCAGTGTCCTAGCGGGACAGTCCTACGAGCAGTACTTC. Encoded protein: CASSVLAGQSYEQYF.